These 19 T cell receptor beta chains came from one sample sequenced in a study of shared clonotypes between healthy human individuals. Sequenced by immunoSEQ multiplex PCR; TCRdb stores in-frame clones only, minus some. The sample comprises around 2.1 million clones, 93% of which are singletons, and under 2% rests with the top ten. Naive-designated CD8 cells lacked CD45RO, were positively enriched for CCR7, and omitted terminally differentiated effector memory CD45RA+ cells. Material for sequencing was naive CD8+ T cells from PBMCs. Every receptor here comes from a man aged 18-30 years in good health. Some clones in this sample may be carry-over from other donors' samples.

The J gene is TRBJ1-2, the V gene TRBV27, with D possibly matching TRBD1 (6 bases). In germline, CDR1 is MNHEY, CDR2 SMNVEV (reference sequence). Trimming cost V 6 bases and J 8 bases, with 16 bases left between them. The CDR3 length is 13 residues. The DNA of the CDR3 is TGTGCCAGCAGCCAGTGGCAGGGGTTGGGCTACACCTTC. It yields the protein CASSQWQGLGYTF.

The V call is TRBV6-5, the J call TRBJ2-7; a weak D match, TRBD1 (6 bases). This CDR3 spans 16 amino acids. With 0 bases removed from V and 1 base from J, the gap between germline ends came to 13 bases. Germline V CDR1 and CDR2: MNHEY, SVGAGI. The CDR3 loop reads CASSYSWGHKSYEQYF. Written as DNA, the CDR3 is TGTGCCAGCAGTTACTCGTGGGGACATAAATCCTACGAGCAGTACTTC.

The chain links TRBV27 to TRBJ2-7; 7 bases align to TRBD2. This CDR3 contains 11 residues. The V gene end was trimmed by 9 bases and the J gene end by 2 bases; junction bases not matched to a gene: 1. The germline gives CDR1 MNHEY, CDR2 SMNVEV (reference sequence). The CDR3 protein is CASGGAYEQYF. The CDR3 coding sequence is TGTGCCAGTGGGGGGGCCTACGAGCAGTACTTC.

This sequence joins TRBV27 and TRBJ2-7; D is perhaps TRBD2 (5 bases). This CDR3 contains 13 residues. In germline, CDR1 is MNHEY, CDR2 SMNVEV (reference sequence). The V end lost 5 bases, the J end lost 3 bases, and 11 bases lay between the germline ends. In DNA form, the CDR3 reads TGTGCCAGCAGTCTAGCCGGCCTCTACGAGCAGTACTTC. It yields the protein CASSLAGLYEQYF.

The chain is built from TRBV11-3 and TRBJ2-2; no firm D call. Germline V lookup: CDR1 SGHNT, CDR2 YENEEA. Trimming took 4 bases from V and 5 from J, leaving 8 bases between them. The CDR3 contains 13 residues. The CDR3 DNA is TGTGCCAGCAGCTCCGGGTTGACCGGGGAGCTGTTTTTT. This encodes CASSSGLTGELFF.

This clone was found once. V is TRBV19 and J is TRBJ2-4, with D possibly being TRBD2 (5 bases). Germline V gene data show CDR1 as LNHDA and CDR2 as SQIVND (reference sequence). With 5 bases removed from V and 1 base from J, the gap between germline ends came to 12 bases. The CDR3 is 15 residues long. CDR3 nucleotides: TGTGCCAGTAGTTTGGCGGGTCGGGCCAAAAACATTCAGTACTTC. As protein: CASSLAGRAKNIQYF.

J is TRBJ2-7 and V is TRBV11-2, with unresolved D. The germline CDR1 and CDR2 sequences are SGHAT and FQNNGV. V was pared by 1 base and J by 8 bases, with 18 bases between. The CDR3 has 15 residues. The CDR3 is CASSLGPSAAFQQYF. The CDR3 DNA follows: TGTGCCAGCAGCTTAGGTCCTTCTGCGGCCTTTCAGCAGTACTTC.

The chain uses TRBV5-1 and TRBJ2-5, with D perhaps TRBD2 (5 bases). CDR1 is SGHRS and CDR2 is YFSETQ in the germline V gene. The CDR3 covers 14 residues. Trimming cost V 4 bases and J 1 base, with 11 bases left between them. The CDR3 reads CASSPRGSQETQYF. The CDR3 region has the DNA TGCGCCAGCAGCCCCCGAGGGTCCCAAGAGACCCAGTACTTC.

The chain combines TRBV13 with TRBJ2-1; no clear D gene. CDR1 is PRHDT, CDR2 FYEKMQ, per germline (reference sequence). The CDR3 has 11 residues. V lost 4 bases to trimming and J lost 5 bases, with 3 bases between them. The CDR3 protein is CASSYHNEQFF. CDR3 sequence (DNA): TGTGCCAGCAGCTACCACAATGAGCAGTTCTTC.

V usage is TRBV6-1 and J usage is TRBJ2-2; unclear D gene. Trimming took 7 bases from V and 3 from J, leaving 6 bases between them. The V gene's germline CDR1 is MNHNS and CDR2 SASEGT. This CDR3 comprises 12 residues. The CDR3, as DNA: TGTGCCAGCATTGGGGACACCGGGGAGCTGTTTTTT. Residues: CASIGDTGELFF.

This sequence joins TRBV4-1 and TRBJ1-1; D may be TRBD1 (5 bases). Germline V lookup: CDR1 MGHRA, CDR2 YSYEKL. Trimming pared 3 bases from V and 3 bases from J, leaving 11 bases between. The CDR3 consists of 14 residues. The CDR3 DNA sequence: TGCGCCAGCAGCCATGCAGGGCTAGACACTGAAGCTTTCTTT. It is translated as CASSHAGLDTEAFF.

The genes are TRBV19 and TRBJ1-2; D might be TRBD1 (6 bases). The CDR3 is 15 amino acids. Germline values: CDR1 LNHDA, CDR2 SQIVND (reference sequence). The germline V and J ends were trimmed by 6 bases and 2 bases, with 16 bases remaining between them. CDR3 residues: CASSRTRTVNYGYTF. In DNA, the CDR3 is TGTGCCAGTAGCAGGACAAGGACAGTAAACTATGGCTACACCTTC.

J is TRBJ1-1 and V is TRBV29-1; D call uncertain. The CDR3 is 11 residues long. Trimming stripped 0 bases from V and 8 bases from J, with 7 bases between. Germline CDR1 reads SQVTM; CDR2 reads ANQGSEA. The CDR3 loop is CSVEDPREAFF. The CDR3 bases are TGCAGCGTTGAAGATCCCAGGGAAGCTTTCTTT.

The rearrangement uses TRBV7-8 and TRBJ1-3; weak D call: TRBD1 (5 bases). V shed 2 bases and J shed 1 base, with 9 bases lying between them. Germline-derived CDR1 and CDR2 are SGHVS and FQNEAQ. CDR3 size: 15 residues. The CDR3 spells CASSLFRGSGNTIYF. The CDR3, as DNA: TGTGCCAGCAGCTTATTTCGGGGGTCTGGAAACACCATATATTTT.

V gene TRBV6-5 combines with J gene TRBJ2-1, with TRBD2 as a possible D gene (5 bases). Deletions cut 2 bases from V and 0 bases from J, with 8 bases between. CDR3 length: 15 residues. Germline assignment: CDR1 MNHEY and CDR2 SVGAGI. DNA for the CDR3: TGTGCCAGCAGTTACGACTACTCCTCCTACAATGAGCAGTTCTTC. Translation gives CASSYDYSSYNEQFF.

V usage is TRBV27 and J usage is TRBJ2-3; tentative D call: TRBD2 (5 bases). V was pared by 2 bases and J by 4 bases, with 13 bases between. The CDR3 is 15 residues long. Germline CDR1 reads MNHEY; CDR2 reads SMNVEV (reference sequence). The CDR3 nucleotides are TGTGCCAGCAGTTTACGGGGTGGGCCTCCAGATACGCAGTATTTT. As protein: CASSLRGGPPDTQYF.

This sequence joins TRBV19 and TRBJ1-5, with TRBD1 identical over 8 bases. The CDR3 is made up of 16 amino acids. Germline CDR1 is LNHDA and CDR2 is SQIVND (reference sequence). V gave up 5 bases and J gave up 2 bases; unmatched junction bases: 8. Here the CDR3 DNA reads TGTGCCAGTAGTCCAGGACAGGGTTTCGGCAATCAGCCCCAGCATTTT. It specifies CASSPGQGFGNQPQHF.

The gene calls are TRBV19 and TRBJ1-5, with D unclear. V was clipped by 0 bases and J by 7 bases, with 13 bases between them. Per the germline V gene, CDR1 is LNHDA and CDR2 is SQIVND (reference sequence). This CDR3 comprises 15 residues. CDR3 amino acids: CASSIDLWGRQPQHF. The CDR3 bases are TGTGCCAGTAGTATAGATCTGTGGGGTCGACAGCCCCAGCATTTT.

The chain recombines TRBV9 with TRBJ2-1, with 8 nucleotides matching TRBD1. The trim removed 0 bases at V and 9 bases at J, leaving 17 bases unmatched. Germline CDR1 SGDLS, CDR2 YYNGEE. This CDR3 is built from 18 residues. CDR3 residues: CASSVGQGASFSGFEQFF. CDR3 DNA sequence: TGTGCCAGCAGCGTAGGCCAGGGGGCAAGTTTTAGCGGTTTTGAGCAGTTCTTC.